This T cell receptor (beta chain) was sequenced during a study of early T cells in non-severe SARS-CoV-2 infection. This clonotype occurred many times. CDR1 WSHSY and CDR2 SAAADI come from the germline V gene. Trimming cost V 6 bases and J 3 bases; bases outside gene matches: 9. The CDR3 is 16 amino acids. Unique molecular identifiers were affixed to single, distinct cDNA molecules. TCRdb independently ran MiXCR on the 5' RACE reads; one entry per CDR3 protein. The sample has 62,000 or so distinct CDR3 sequences, 7% to 9.5% seen once. V is TRBV10-2 and J is TRBJ2-3; 10 bases match TRBD1. Sequencing was performed on whole blood, taken at baseline. The clonotype comes from an adult who was a healthcare worker with PCR-confirmed SARS-CoV-2 infection or an uninfected control (not recorded which). CDR3 DNA: TGCGCCAGCAGACCCGGACAGGGGGTTCTGACAGATACGCAGTATTTT. This sequence encodes CASRPGQGVLTDTQYF.